One and the same sample provided the 16 T cell receptor beta chains below, sequenced in a study of T-cell reconstitution after alpha-beta-depleted transplantation in children (dated by TCRdb to about 2016). Sample treatment or condition, as interpreted from the label and publication: allogeneic hematopoietic cell transplantation with graft depleted of TCRalphabeta T cells and CD19 B cells. Receptor amplification or capture employed PCR. Data came from an Illumina HiSeq 2500. TCR libraries were prepared with molecular barcoding, using unique molecular identifiers to normalize TCRbeta repertoire quantification. The public reads were reprocessed in TCRdb via fastp at Q25 and MiXCR, keeping in-frame beta chains. Identical CDR3 proteins give one entry, which carries the most common genes and DNA. The sample contains roughly 300,000 distinct CDR3 sequences, 11% of them found a single time. 20% to 30% of the sample goes to the ten largest clones.

Material: peripheral blood, obtained 180 days after TCRalphabeta/CD19-depleted stem cell transplant. Receptors originate from a male patient aged 2 to 10 who had a stem cell transplant for chronic granulomatous disease, so the T cells may come from the graft donor.

The CDR3 nucleotides are TGTGCCAGCTCACCCACCCCAGCGGGAGGGCCTACCTACAATGAGCAGTTCTTC. Translating it yields CASSPTPAGGPTYNEQFF. The chain employs TRBV18 and TRBJ2-1; TRBD2 agrees at 10 bases. CDR3 length: 18 amino acids. Germline CDR1 reads KGHSH; CDR2 reads LQKENI. J gave up 2 bases and V 3 bases, and 10 bases lay outside the gene matches.

This clonotype came up many times. The J gene is TRBJ2-7, the V gene TRBV29-1; TRBD1 might be the D (6 bases). V gave up 5 bases and J gave up 7 bases, with 12 bases separating them. The CDR3 totals 11 residues. Germline values: CDR1 SQVTM, CDR2 ANQGSEA. Here the CDR3 reads CSVFSQGEQYF. The CDR3 coding sequence is TGCAGCGTTTTTAGCCAGGGGGAGCAGTACTTC.

Notes on this clonotype: This sequence may be a read error, since a much larger clone differs from it by one base. This chain uses TRBV20-1 with TRBJ2-2; TRBD2 aligns across 10 bases. V trimming: 3 bases; J trimming: 6 bases; junction bases outside the gene matches: 10. This CDR3 is built from 16 residues. CDR1 and CDR2 (germline): DFQATT, SNEGSKA (reference sequence). The CDR3 here is CSASFPSGRLSGELFF. CDR3 bases: TGCAGTGCTAGTTTTCCTAGCGGGAGACTGTCCGGGGAGCTGTTTTTT.

In regard to this clonotype: Being one base from a much bigger clone, this may be a read error. Because the CDR3's place on the DNA is in doubt, the DNA is left out and the CDR3 is given as listed by TCRdb. The chain is built from TRBV4-1 and TRBJ2-4; TRBD1 reflects the table's D call only, with no check against the DNA. The CDR3 extends over 13 residues, inclusive of both ends. Germline CDR1 MGHRA, CDR2 YSYEKL. The CDR3 sequence is CASSQVGQGIQHF.

This clonotype has at least ten counts. In DNA, the CDR3 is TGTGCCAGTAGCAAAACCCGGACAGGTCTGCAAGAGACCCAGTACTTC. This encodes CASSKTRTGLQETQYF. The V and J genes are TRBV19 and TRBJ2-5, with 7 nucleotides matching TRBD1. Per germline, CDR1 LNHDA and CDR2 SQIVND (reference sequence). Trimming cost V 6 bases and J 2 bases; bases outside gene matches: 12. The length of the CDR3 is 16 residues.

In this sample, this clonotype turned up many times. The chain is built from TRBV28 and TRBJ2-5; TRBD1 or TRBD2 may be the D gene (6 bases each). The length of the CDR3 is 14 residues. CDR1 and CDR2 from the germline V gene are MDHEN and SYDVKM. Trimming left V 2 bases short and J 9 bases short, with 16 bases between. CDR3 region: CASSLTSGARAQYF. DNA of the CDR3: TGTGCCAGCAGTTTAACCTCGGGGGCAAGGGCCCAGTACTTC.

This clonotype showed up many times. The CDR3 is CASSPGKNTEAFF. The CDR3 coding sequence is TGTGCCAGCAGCCCAGGGAAGAACACTGAAGCTTTCTTT. The chain uses TRBV7-2 and TRBJ1-1, with a possible D match to TRBD1 (5 bases). CDR1 is SGHTA and CDR2 is FQGNSA in the germline V gene. V was clipped by 5 bases and J by 1 base, with 8 bases between them. This CDR3 has 13 amino acids.

This clonotype came up many times. This sequence joins TRBV7-8 and TRBJ2-2, with TRBD2 matching 7 bases. The V gene's germline CDR1 is SGHVS and CDR2 FQNEAQ. This CDR3 is built from 17 residues. The ends lost 5 bases at V and 4 bases at J; junction bases unmatched: 13. CDR3 region: CASSARVGRGTTGELFF. The CDR3 coding sequence is TGTGCCAGCAGCGCCAGGGTCGGGCGGGGGACCACCGGGGAGCTGTTTTTT.

This clonotype was counted at least ten times. The CDR3 region is CASSVAGGGTNEKLFF. CDR3 in DNA: TGTGCCAGCAGCGTAGCTGGGGGAGGGACTAATGAAAAACTGTTTTTT. J is TRBJ1-4 and V is TRBV9; D is perhaps TRBD1 (5 bases). Germline lookup yields CDR1 SGDLS and CDR2 YYNGEE. The CDR3 consists of 16 residues. The V end was cut by 0 bases, the J end by 2 bases, with 11 bases between.

This clonotype was observed at least ten times. This chain uses TRBV7-3 with TRBJ2-2, with D possibly matching TRBD2 (5 bases). This CDR3 contains 17 residues. V lost 2 bases, J lost 1 base, and 14 bases lay in between. Germline V gene lookup returns CDR1 SGHTA and CDR2 FQGTGA. The CDR3 nucleotides read TGTGCCAGCAGCTTAGGACTTAGCCCTTTGAACACCGGGGAGCTGTTTTTT. It is translated as CASSLGLSPLNTGELFF. The full variable domain, completed using reference TRBV7-3 and TRBJ2-2, is GAGVSQTPSNKVTEKGKYVELRCDPISGHTALYWYRQSLGQGPEFLIYFQGTGAADDSGLPNDRFFAVRPEGSVSTLKIQRTERGDSAVYLCASSLGLSPLNTGELFFGEGSRLTVL.

Notes on this clonotype: A read error is possible here, since a much larger clone lies one base away. This chain links TRBV29-1 with TRBJ2-3; D uncertain. Trimming removed 0 bases at V and 8 bases at J, with 12 bases between. The CDR3 length is 13 residues. CDR1 and CDR2 (germline): SQVTM, ANQGSEA. Written as DNA, the CDR3 is TGCAGCGTTGAAGATCCAGGCCCGGGTACGCAGTATTTT. It encodes CSVEDPGPGTQYF.

Of note for this clonotype: This sequence may be a read error, since a much larger clone differs from it by one base. This rearrangement joins TRBV21-1 to TRBJ1-5; the table's D call, TRBD1, was not checked against the DNA. TRBV21-1 is a known pseudogene. The CDR3 length is 15 residues. CDR3 amino acids: CASSKVVTGAPPQHF. As DNA, the CDR3 is TGTGCCAGCAGCAAAGTTGTGACAGGAGCGCCGCCCCAGCATTTT.

This clonotype was observed at least ten times. V gene TRBV4-1 combines with J gene TRBJ1-2; 7 bases agree with TRBD1. Germline loops: CDR1 MGHRA, CDR2 YSYEKL. With V trimmed by 4 bases and J by 0 bases, 8 bases remained unmatched. CDR3 length: 16 residues. CDR3 loop: CASSPGGTESNYGYTF. The CDR3 region has the DNA TGCGCCAGCAGCCCTGGTGGGACAGAGTCTAACTATGGCTACACCTTC.

This clonotype was recorded at least ten times. The V and J genes are TRBV10-2 and TRBJ2-7, with 10 bases aligning to TRBD2. The ends lost 5 bases at V and 4 bases at J; junction bases unmatched: 8. CDR1 and CDR2 from the germline V gene are WSHSY and SAAADI. The CDR3 spans 15 residues. CDR3 DNA sequence: TGCGCCAGCAGTCCACAAGCGGGAGGGCCGTACGAGCAGTACTTC. This gives the protein CASSPQAGGPYEQYF.

In this sample, this clonotype turned up many times. The chain recombines TRBV5-4 with TRBJ2-3; D perhaps matches TRBD2 (6 bases). The germline V gene encodes CDR1 SGHNT and CDR2 YYREEE (reference sequence). The CDR3 has 15 residues. V dropped 5 bases and J dropped 4 bases, with 17 bases sitting between them. DNA of the CDR3: TGTGCCAGCAGTCGTGGCGGGATAGTCGCAGATACGCAGTATTTT. Residues: CASSRGGIVADTQYF.

This clonotype was found many times. V and J are TRBV27 and TRBJ2-7; the D gene is possibly TRBD2 (5 bases). V shed 4 bases and J shed 3 bases, with 10 bases lying between them. Germline CDR1 is MNHEY and CDR2 is SMNVEV (reference sequence). The CDR3 contains 13 residues. The CDR3 DNA reads as TGTGCCAGCAGTTCCGGGATTAGCTACGAGCAGTACTTC. It yields the protein CASSSGISYEQYF.